This T cell receptor (beta chain) was recorded in a study of OX40 agonist ivuxolimab in advanced cancers. The study's findings and limits: With doses of 0.1-3.0 mg/kg, partial responders showed among the lowest clonal expansion. Clonal expansion from baseline to week 6 occurred in both CD4+ and CD8+ T cells.

Clones were read by immunoSEQ multiplex PCR, and TCRdb kept only the in-frame ones, dropping some. Among 15,000 to 20,000 clones, over 80% were seen once, and the ten largest hold roughly 30%. With regard to this clone: What it binds is unknown.

Samples of blood were obtained at baseline, on cycle 4 day 1, and on cycle 7 day 1. The CDR3 covers 15 residues. Germline V gene sequence: CDR1 MNHNY, CDR2 SVGAGI (reference sequence). The J segment lost 4 bases and the V segment lost 1 base, leaving 3 bases of the junction unmatched. The sample here was CD4+ or CD8+ T cells sorted from blood, taken in a trial of the OX40 agonist ivuxolimab. The clonotype comes from an adult with an advanced solid tumor such as melanoma, head and neck, liver or kidney cancer. The chain carries TRBV6-6 and TRBJ1-3, with TRBD1 identical over 8 bases. CDR3 nucleotides: TGTGCCAGCAGTTACTTGGACAGGGCGGGAAACACCATATATTTT. Its translation: CASSYLDRAGNTIYF.